The 6 T cell receptor beta chains below come from one sample, sequenced in a study of blood T cell repertoires in COVID-19. Produced via immunoSEQ multiplex PCR; TCRdb's table is partial and in-frame only. The sample lists about 79,000 clones, around 89% seen once, with around 14% in the top ten. Sequencing was done on a sample of peripheral blood. Receptor source: a man between 65 and 85 years old with active or convalescent COVID-19.

The gene calls are TRBV4-3 and TRBJ2-7; TRBD2 matches 9 bases. This CDR3 spans 18 amino acids. From germline, CDR1 is LGHNA and CDR2 YSLEER. V lost 0 bases and J lost 0; bases outside the gene matches: 9. CDR3 nucleotide sequence: TGCGCCAGCAGCCAAGATTCTCGCCGACTAGCGGACTCCTACGAGCAGTACTTC. It yields the protein CASSQDSRRLADSYEQYF.

V is TRBV4-1 and J is TRBJ2-7; 9 bases are a match to TRBD1. The germline CDR1 and CDR2 sequences are MGHRA and YSYEKL. This CDR3 comprises 16 residues. V was clipped by 0 bases and J by 6 bases; unmatched bases: 9. CDR3 coding DNA: TGCGCCAGCAGCCAAGATGGGACAGGGTGGGATCGCGAGCAGTACTTC. Translation: CASSQDGTGWDREQYF.

This sequence joins TRBV7-9 and TRBJ1-3; possibly TRBD1 for D (5 bases). Germline assignment: CDR1 SEHNR and CDR2 FQNEAQ (reference sequence). Trimming took 4 bases from V and 2 from J, leaving 15 bases between them. This CDR3 contains 16 residues. The CDR3 loop reads CASSYGVGGTGNTIYF. CDR3 nucleotides: TGTGCCAGCAGCTACGGGGTGGGGGGAACTGGAAACACCATATATTTT.

The chain carries TRBV18 and TRBJ2-1, with 14 bases identical to TRBD2. With 6 bases clipped from V and 6 bases from J, the junction kept 4 bases outside the gene matches. Germline assignment: CDR1 KGHSH and CDR2 LQKENI. This CDR3 is built from 15 residues. This chain's CDR3 is CASSDGTSGSNEQFF. CDR3 bases: TGTGCCAGCTCGGACGGGACTAGCGGGAGCAATGAGCAGTTCTTC.

The chain combines TRBV12-3 or TRBV12-4 with TRBJ1-1; no clear D gene. This CDR3 is 13 amino acids long. V was pared by 5 bases and J by 8 bases, with 15 bases between. CDR3 loop: CASSTLRVAEAFF. The CDR3 DNA follows: TGTGCCAGCAGTACGCTCCGGGTGGCAGAAGCTTTCTTT.

This chain joins TRBV3-1 (or the pseudogene TRBV3-2) and TRBJ1-2; possible D gene TRBD1, 6 bases. Per the germline V gene, CDR1 is LGHDT and CDR2 is YNNKEL (reference sequence). CDR3 length: 14 amino acids. Trimming pared 0 bases from V and 13 bases from J, leaving 18 bases between. CDR3 DNA: TGTGCCAGCAGCCAAGAAGGGGGTACAGACCGGGGCACCTTC. Its protein product is CASSQEGGTDRGTF.